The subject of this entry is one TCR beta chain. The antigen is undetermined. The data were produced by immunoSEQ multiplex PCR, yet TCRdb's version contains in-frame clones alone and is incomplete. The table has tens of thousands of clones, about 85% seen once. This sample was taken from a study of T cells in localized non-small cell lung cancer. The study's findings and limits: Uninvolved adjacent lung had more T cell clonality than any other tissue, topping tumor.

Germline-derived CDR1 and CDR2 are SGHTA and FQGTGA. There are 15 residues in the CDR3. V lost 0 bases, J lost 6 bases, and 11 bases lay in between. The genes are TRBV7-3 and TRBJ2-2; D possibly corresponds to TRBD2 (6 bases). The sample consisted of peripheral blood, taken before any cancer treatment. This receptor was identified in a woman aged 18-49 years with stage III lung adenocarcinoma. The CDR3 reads CASSLTPLAAGELFF. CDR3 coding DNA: TGTGCCAGCAGCTTAACGCCACTAGCCGCCGGGGAGCTGTTTTTT.